This entry features one T cell receptor (beta chain) sequence. The antigen is unknown. Primers included in the PCR were 60 Vbeta and 13 Jbeta primers. Profiling relied on immunoSEQ multiplex PCR, and the TCRdb table lists in-frame clones only, not all of them. Altogether some 110,000 clones are present, approximately 70% being singletons, with the ten largest covering around 10%. These data come from a study of cytomegalovirus exposure and HLA in healthy donors. Study-wide results and caveats: Based on reports, TCR beta sequences accurately predicted HLA-A and HLA-B alleles for most subjects. The CMV antigen specificity of a few CMV-associated chains was confirmed through in vitro analysis. Judged likely to be a sequencing artifact was a cluster of highly shared sequence variants. 16,951 TCR beta sequences were associated with HLA alleles at 0.05 false discovery rate in a later analysis.

Trimming removed 2 bases at V and 1 base at J, with 11 bases between. Per the germline V gene, CDR1 is MGHRA and CDR2 is YSYEKL. This CDR3 has 16 residues. This chain links TRBV4-1 with TRBJ2-2; a possible D gene is TRBD2 (5 bases). The TCR was taken from a man aged 25 to 40 in good health and CMV-seropositive. The specimen was PBMCs. The CDR3 DNA is TGCGCCAGCAGCCAAATCCTAGCAGAGAACACCGGGGAGCTGTTTTTT. Protein: CASSQILAENTGELFF.